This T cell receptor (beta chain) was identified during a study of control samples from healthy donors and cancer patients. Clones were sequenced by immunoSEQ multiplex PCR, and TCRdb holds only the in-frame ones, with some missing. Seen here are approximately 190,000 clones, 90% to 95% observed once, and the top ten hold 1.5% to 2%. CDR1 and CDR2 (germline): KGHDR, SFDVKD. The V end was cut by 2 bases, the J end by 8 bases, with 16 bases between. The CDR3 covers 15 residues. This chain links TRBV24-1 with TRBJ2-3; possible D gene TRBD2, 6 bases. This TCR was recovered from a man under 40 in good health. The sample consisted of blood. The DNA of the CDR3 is TGTGCCACCAGTGATTCCGCCGGGAGCCACGGTACGCAGTATTTT. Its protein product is CATSDSAGSHGTQYF.